What follows are 24 T cell receptor beta chains derived from one specimen sequenced in a study of blood T cells in healthy people across ages. Combining a sample-barcoded 5' primer with a J-beta primer mix, a second PCR ran for 7 to 11 cycles. MiXCR, run by TCRdb on the 5' RACE reads, gives a single entry per CDR3 protein. Here the sample spans almost 300,000 distinct CDR3 sequences, around 27% being singletons. Sequencing was carried out using blood. These receptor sequences come from a woman aged 70-85 years in good health.

The gene calls are TRBV28 and TRBJ2-7; TRBD1 matches 11 bases. Gene TRBJ2-1 matches the end of the DNA better, so the J call may be wrong. CDR1 and CDR2 from the germline V gene are MDHEN and SYDVKM. The length of the CDR3 is 16 residues. The CDR3 DNA follows: TGTGCCAGCAGTTTATGGGACAGGGGGCCAAACAATGAGCAGTTCTTC. Its protein is CASSLWDRGPNNEQFF.

The table lists this clonotype with a few counts. This rearrangement joins TRBV5-5 to TRBJ2-7, with 10 bases aligning to TRBD1. Germline V gene sequence: CDR1 SGHKS, CDR2 YYEKEE (reference sequence). This CDR3 contains 15 residues. After removal of 3 bases from V and 0 bases from J, the junction contained 3 bases not matched to a gene. CDR3 nucleotide sequence: TGTGCCAGCAGCTCGGGACAGGGGCCCTCCTACGAGCAGTACTTC. Its protein is CASSSGQGPSYEQYF.

This chain joins TRBV18 and TRBJ2-2; D is perhaps TRBD2 (5 bases). Germline lookup yields CDR1 KGHSH and CDR2 LQKENI. Trimming stripped 1 base from V and 5 bases from J, with 11 bases between. The CDR3 covers 15 residues. The CDR3 region has the DNA TGTGCCAGCTCACCACGAGGGCAGGTGACCGGGGAGCTGTTTTTT. It yields the protein CASSPRGQVTGELFF.

This clonotype was observed once. The CDR3 sequence: CASSFYSGGVSGNTIYF. Here the CDR3 DNA reads TGTGCCAGCAGCTTCTACAGCGGGGGGGTCTCTGGAAACACCATATATTTT. The chain recombines TRBV7-9 with TRBJ1-3; D may be TRBD1 (5 bases). This CDR3 region has 17 residues. CDR1 and CDR2 from the germline V gene are SEHNR and FQNEAQ (reference sequence). Trimming took 3 bases from V and 0 from J, leaving 15 bases between them.

The J gene is TRBJ2-5, the V gene TRBV29-1; the D gene is possibly TRBD1 (5 bases). This CDR3 comprises 13 residues. Germline assignment: CDR1 SQVTM and CDR2 ANQGSEA. V dropped 4 bases and J dropped 5 bases, with 14 bases sitting between them. CDR3 bases: TGCAGCGTTGGGACATACTCAGGGGAGACCCAGTACTTC. Translated: CSVGTYSGETQYF. Full variable domain (outside the CDR3, taken from reference TRBV29-1 and TRBJ2-5): SAVISQKPSRDICQRGTSLTIQCQVDSQVTMMFWYRQQPGQSLTLIATANQGSEATYESGFVIDKFPISRPNLTFSTLTVSNMSPEDSSIYLCSVGTYSGETQYFGPGTRLLVL.

This clonotype was observed a few times. The V and J genes are TRBV10-3 and TRBJ1-1; TRBD1 matches at 8 bases. Trimming removed 2 bases from V and 8 bases from J; junction bases left unmatched: 10. From germline, CDR1 is ENHRY and CDR2 SYGVKD. The CDR3 sequence is 15 residues long. CDR3 bases: TGTGCCATCAGTGAGCGGGGACAGGACTTAAACGAAGCTTTCTTT. It yields the protein CAISERGQDLNEAFF.

CDR3 DNA sequence: TGTGCCAGCTCACCAGGGTTAATGGACATTCAGTACTTC. Amino acids: CASSPGLMDIQYF. V and J are TRBV18 and TRBJ2-4, with no clear D. Germline V gene lookup returns CDR1 KGHSH and CDR2 LQKENI. The V end was cut by 2 bases, the J end by 8 bases, with 10 bases between. CDR3 length equals 13 residues. The complete variable domain, with remaining parts taken from reference TRBV18 and TRBJ2-4, reads NAGVMQNPRHLVRRRGQEARLRCSPMKGHSHVYWYRQLPEEGLKFMVYLQKENIIDESGMPKERFSAEFPKEGPSILRIQQVVRGDSAAYFCASSPGLMDIQYFGAGTRLSVL.

In this sample, this clonotype turned up a few times. The chain uses TRBV28 and TRBJ2-7, with 15 bases lining up with TRBD2. V gave up 1 base and J gave up 6 bases; unmatched junction bases: 13. This CDR3 contains 19 residues. Germline V CDR1 and CDR2: MDHEN, SYDVKM. As DNA, the CDR3 is TGTGCCAGCAGTTTATACACCGGGACTAGCGGGAGGATCCCACTCGAGCAGTACTTC. Translated, it gives CASSLYTGTSGRIPLEQYF. The entire variable domain, with the rest obtained from reference TRBV28 and TRBJ2-7, is as follows: DVKVTQSSRYLVKRTGEKVFLECVQDMDHENMFWYRQDPGLGLRLIYFSYDVKMKEKGDIPEGYSVSREKKERFSLILESASTNQTSMYLCASSLYTGTSGRIPLEQYFGPGTRLTVT.

The sample holds a few counts of this clonotype. The J gene is TRBJ2-1, the V gene TRBV20-1; 7 bases are a match to TRBD2. This CDR3 is 15 amino acids long. V lost 0 bases, J lost 7 bases, and 9 bases stayed unmatched. Germline V lookup: CDR1 DFQATT, CDR2 SNEGSKA (reference sequence). The DNA of the CDR3 is TGCAGTGCTAGAGATCTGGCGGGAGCGCCGAATGAGCAGTTCTTC. Residues: CSARDLAGAPNEQFF.

The chain couples TRBV5-1 to TRBJ2-1; possible D gene TRBD1, 6 bases. The DNA end lines up better with TRBJ2-7; the J call may be wrong. The CDR3 spans 14 residues. The V gene's germline CDR1 is SGHRS and CDR2 YFSETQ. The CDR3 spells CASSLAGQHYEQYF. The CDR3 nucleotides are TGCGCCAGCAGCTTGGCCGGACAGCACTACGAGCAGTACTTC.

J is TRBJ2-5 and V is TRBV11-2; 13 bases are shared with TRBD2. V lost 5 bases and J lost 4; bases outside the gene matches: 4. The CDR3 is 15 residues long. Germline V CDR1 and CDR2: SGHAT, FQNNGV. CDR3 residues: CASSPGTSGTETQYF. The CDR3 nucleotides are TGTGCCAGCAGCCCAGGGACTAGCGGGACAGAGACCCAGTACTTC. The full variable domain, completed using reference TRBV11-2 and TRBJ2-5, is EAGVAQSPRYKIIEKRQSVAFWCNPISGHATLYWYQQILGQGPKLLIQFQNNGVVDDSQLPKDRFSAERLKGVDSTLKIQPAKLEDSAVYLCASSPGTSGTETQYFGPGTRLLVL.

The chain recombines TRBV2 with TRBJ2-4; the D gene is possibly TRBD2 (6 bases). The germline gives CDR1 SNHLY, CDR2 FYNNEI. The CDR3 is 19 residues long. Deletions cut 7 bases from V and 0 bases from J, with 25 bases between. CDR3 sequence reads: CASKDPREIHLLAKNIQYF. For the CDR3, the DNA is TGTGCCAGCAAAGATCCCCGGGAGATTCACCTGCTAGCCAAAAACATTCAGTACTTC.

This clonotype was seen a few times. This chain joins TRBV20-1 and TRBJ1-2; D is undetermined. This CDR3 is 13 amino acids long. CDR1 is DFQATT and CDR2 is SNEGSKA in the germline V gene (reference sequence). The V gene lost 5 bases and the J gene lost 6 bases, with 16 bases spanning the gap. CDR3: CSADKDGGDGYTF. The CDR3 DNA reads TGCAGTGCTGATAAGGACGGAGGCGATGGCTACACCTTC.

This clonotype was picked up a small number of times. The V and J genes are TRBV4-1 and TRBJ2-1; D may be TRBD2 (6 bases). CDR3 length: 16 amino acids. The germline V gene encodes CDR1 MGHRA and CDR2 YSYEKL. V gave up 2 bases and J gave up 9 bases, with 20 bases separating them. CDR3 in amino acids: CASSQPSGGLSSEQFF. The CDR3 nucleotides read TGCGCCAGCAGCCAACCTTCCGGGGGTCTTTCGAGTGAGCAGTTCTTC.

The CDR3 region is CASSLEPGQVYYNEKLFF. CDR3 nucleotides: TGTGCCAGCAGCTTAGAGCCGGGACAGGTTTATTATAATGAAAAACTGTTTTTT. The chain uses TRBV7-9 and TRBJ1-4, with 8 bases that match TRBD1. CDR3 size: 18 residues. CDR1 and CDR2 from the germline V gene are SEHNR and FQNEAQ (reference sequence). Losses at the gene ends were 1 base for V and 4 bases for J; bases not matched to a gene: 11. Full variable domain (rest looked up from reference TRBV7-9 and TRBJ1-4): DTGVSQNPRHKITKRGQNVTFRCDPISEHNRLYWYRQTLGQGPEFLTYFQNEAQLEKSRLLSDRFSAERPKGSFSTLEIQRTEQGDSAMYLCASSLEPGQVYYNEKLFFGSGTQLSVL.

The chain is built from TRBV3-1 and TRBJ2-2; 8 positions match TRBD2. The CDR3 is 14 amino acids. V was clipped by 4 bases and J by 14 bases; unmatched bases: 12. Germline V lookup: CDR1 LGHDT, CDR2 YNNKEL (reference sequence). The CDR3 DNA reads TGTGCCAGCAGCCTTTTTAGCGGGACCGGAGAACTGTTTTTT. This codes for CASSLFSGTGELFF.

This chain uses TRBV2 with TRBJ2-1; D gene ambiguous. The DNA matches TRBJ2-5 better at its end, which makes the J call doubtful. Germline V lookup: CDR1 SNHLY, CDR2 FYNNEI. This CDR3 region has 13 residues. CDR3 in amino acids: CASSDLDFVTQYF. The CDR3 DNA follows: TGTGCCAGCAGTGATCTAGACTTTGTGACCCAGTACTTC.

Many counts were recorded for this clonotype. The J gene is TRBJ1-1, the V gene TRBV5-1, with TRBD1 matching 8 bases. The CDR3 has 14 amino acids. Germline-derived CDR1 and CDR2 are SGHRS and YFSETQ. The J segment lost 2 bases and the V segment lost 5 bases, leaving 5 bases of the junction unmatched. The CDR3 DNA reads as TGCGCCAGCAGGATGCAGGGGGCCAACACTGAAGCTTTCTTT. This sequence encodes CASRMQGANTEAFF.

This clonotype was found a few times. The gene calls are TRBV2 and TRBJ1-1; D call uncertain. CDR1 is SNHLY, CDR2 FYNNEI, per germline. This CDR3 has 15 residues. V was cut by 3 bases and J by 5 bases, with 16 bases left in between. The CDR3 region has the DNA TGTGCCAGCAGTGAGGAGGGTCGAGGCGCTACTGAAGCTTTCTTT. Its protein product is CASSEEGRGATEAFF.

This clonotype was detected many times. The chain employs TRBV29-1 and TRBJ1-1, with D possibly being TRBD1 (6 bases). V shed 6 bases and J shed 0 bases, with 20 bases lying between them. This CDR3 spans 16 amino acids. CDR1 is SQVTM and CDR2 is ANQGSEA in the germline V gene. In DNA form, the CDR3 reads TGCAGCGTGGCCCTACAGGGAGCCCCAGTGAACACTGAAGCTTTCTTT. Translating it yields CSVALQGAPVNTEAFF.

The V call is TRBV5-6, the J call TRBJ2-6, with D perhaps assigned TRBD1 or TRBD2 (6 bases each). The CDR3 is 18 residues long. Trimming cost V 1 base and J 4 bases, with 18 bases left between them. Per germline, CDR1 SGHDT and CDR2 YYEEEE. This CDR3 reads CASSLLWLRGAGANVLTF. The DNA of the CDR3 is TGTGCCAGCAGCTTGTTGTGGTTAAGGGGGGCCGGGGCCAACGTCCTGACTTTC.

This clonotype was picked up a small number of times. The CDR3 DNA reads TGTGCCAGCAGTTTTGGGGGTTTCGGGGAAAAACTGTTTTTT. Encoded protein: CASSFGGFGEKLFF. The chain carries TRBV27 and TRBJ1-4, with D maybe TRBD1 (5 bases). This CDR3 comprises 14 residues. Germline V gene lookup returns CDR1 MNHEY and CDR2 SMNVEV (reference sequence). The V gene lost 3 bases and the J gene lost 8 bases, with 13 bases spanning the gap.

The V call is TRBV20-1, the J call TRBJ2-1; TRBD2 matches 13 bases. The CDR3 sequence is 16 residues long. The trim removed 3 bases at V and 7 bases at J, leaving 9 bases unmatched. Germline CDR1 is DFQATT and CDR2 is SNEGSKA (reference sequence). CDR3 sequence reads: CSARVPGLAGINEQFF. The CDR3 coding sequence is TGCAGTGCTAGGGTACCGGGACTAGCGGGAATTAATGAGCAGTTCTTC.

V and J are TRBV20-1 and TRBJ1-1; no clear D gene. Germline loops: CDR1 DFQATT, CDR2 SNEGSKA (reference sequence). V lost 3 bases and J 2 bases, leaving 7 bases between the germline ends. CDR3 size: 12 residues. CDR3 bases: TGCAGTGCTAGTCAGGTAAACACTGAAGCTTTCTTT. This sequence encodes CSASQVNTEAFF.